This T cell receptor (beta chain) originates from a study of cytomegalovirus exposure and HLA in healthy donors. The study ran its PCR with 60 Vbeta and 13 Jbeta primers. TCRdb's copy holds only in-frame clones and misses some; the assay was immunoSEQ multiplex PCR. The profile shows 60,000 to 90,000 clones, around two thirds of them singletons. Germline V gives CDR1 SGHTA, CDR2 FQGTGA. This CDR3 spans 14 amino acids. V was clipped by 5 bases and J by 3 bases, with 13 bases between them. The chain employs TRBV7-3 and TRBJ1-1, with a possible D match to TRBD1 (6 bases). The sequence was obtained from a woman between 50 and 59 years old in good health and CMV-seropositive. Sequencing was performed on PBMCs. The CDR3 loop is CASSPLGGYTEAFF. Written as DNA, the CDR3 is TGTGCCAGCAGCCCACTTGGGGGCTACACTGAAGCTTTCTTT.